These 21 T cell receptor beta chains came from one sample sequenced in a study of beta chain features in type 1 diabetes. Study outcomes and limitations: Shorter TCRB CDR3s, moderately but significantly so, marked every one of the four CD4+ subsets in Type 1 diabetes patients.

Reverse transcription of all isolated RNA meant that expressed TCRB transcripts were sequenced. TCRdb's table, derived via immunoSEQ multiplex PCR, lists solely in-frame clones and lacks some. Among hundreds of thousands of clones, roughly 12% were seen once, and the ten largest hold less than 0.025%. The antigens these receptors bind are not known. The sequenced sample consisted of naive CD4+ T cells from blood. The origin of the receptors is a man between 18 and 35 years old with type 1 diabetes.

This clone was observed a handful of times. CDR3 residues: CAWSVPWASYGEQFF. The CDR3 coding sequence is TGTGCCTGGAGTGTACCGTGGGCCTCTTACGGTGAGCAGTTCTTC. This chain links TRBV30 with TRBJ2-1; no definite D call. Trimming removed 0 bases at V and 9 bases at J, with 18 bases between. Per the germline V gene, CDR1 is GTSNPN and CDR2 is SVGIG (reference sequence). The CDR3 loop spans 15 amino acids.

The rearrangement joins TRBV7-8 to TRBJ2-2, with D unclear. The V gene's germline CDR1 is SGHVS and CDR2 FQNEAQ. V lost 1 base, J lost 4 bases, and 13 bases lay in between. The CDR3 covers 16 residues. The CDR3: CASSLVFPGVTGELFF. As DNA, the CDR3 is TGTGCCAGCAGCTTAGTTTTCCCTGGAGTCACCGGGGAGCTGTTTTTT.

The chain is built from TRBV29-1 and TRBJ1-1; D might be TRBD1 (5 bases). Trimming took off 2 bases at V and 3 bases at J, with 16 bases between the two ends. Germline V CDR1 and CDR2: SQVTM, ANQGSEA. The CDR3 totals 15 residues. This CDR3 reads CSVESDSGQYTEAFF. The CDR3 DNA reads TGCAGCGTTGAATCCGACAGTGGCCAATACACTGAAGCTTTCTTT. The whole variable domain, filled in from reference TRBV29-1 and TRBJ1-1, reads SAVISQKPSRDICQRGTSLTIQCQVDSQVTMMFWYRQQPGQSLTLIATANQGSEATYESGFVIDKFPISRPNLTFSTLTVSNMSPEDSSIYLCSVESDSGQYTEAFFGQGTRLTVV.

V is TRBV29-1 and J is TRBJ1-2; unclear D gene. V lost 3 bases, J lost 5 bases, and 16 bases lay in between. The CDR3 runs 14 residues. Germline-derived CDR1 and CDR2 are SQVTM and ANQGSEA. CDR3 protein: CSVDPTSGGYGYTF. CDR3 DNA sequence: TGCAGCGTTGATCCCACTTCGGGAGGTTATGGCTACACCTTC.

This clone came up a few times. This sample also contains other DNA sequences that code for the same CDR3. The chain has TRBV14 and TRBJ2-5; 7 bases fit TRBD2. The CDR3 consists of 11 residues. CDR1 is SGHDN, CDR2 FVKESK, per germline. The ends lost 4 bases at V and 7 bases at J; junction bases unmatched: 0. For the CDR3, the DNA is TGTGCCAGCAGCCCGGGAGGGACCCAGTACTTC. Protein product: CASSPGGTQYF.

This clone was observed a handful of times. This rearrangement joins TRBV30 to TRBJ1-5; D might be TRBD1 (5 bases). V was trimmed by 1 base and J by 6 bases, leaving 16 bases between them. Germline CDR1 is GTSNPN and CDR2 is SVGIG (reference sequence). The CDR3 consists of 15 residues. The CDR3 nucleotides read TGTGCCTGGAGTGCCCCGGGGCAGGGTCGTCAGCCCCAGCATTTT. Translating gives CAWSAPGQGRQPQHF.

The CDR3 spells CASTMTGLETQYF. The CDR3, as DNA: TGTGCCAGCACCATGACAGGGCTGGAGACCCAGTACTTC. The genes are TRBV7-9 and TRBJ2-5; TRBD1 matches 7 bases. Germline lookup yields CDR1 SEHNR and CDR2 FQNEAQ (reference sequence). Trimming cost V 7 bases and J 5 bases; bases outside gene matches: 7. This CDR3 is 13 amino acids long. Using reference TRBV7-9 and TRBJ2-5 for the parts outside the CDR3, the full variable domain is DTGVSQNPRHKITKRGQNVTFRCDPISEHNRLYWYRQTLGQGPEFLTYFQNEAQLEKSRLLSDRFSAERPKGSFSTLEIQRTEQGDSAMYLCASTMTGLETQYFGPGTRLLVL.

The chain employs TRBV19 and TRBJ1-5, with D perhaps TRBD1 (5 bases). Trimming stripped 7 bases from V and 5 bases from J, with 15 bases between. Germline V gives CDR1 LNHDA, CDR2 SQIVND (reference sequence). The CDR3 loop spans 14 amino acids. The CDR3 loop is CASNRAGWYQPQHF. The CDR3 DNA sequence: TGTGCCAGTAATCGCGCAGGGTGGTATCAGCCCCAGCATTTT. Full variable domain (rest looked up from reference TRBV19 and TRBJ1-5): DGGITQSPKYLFRKEGQNVTLSCEQNLNHDAMYWYRQDPGQGLRLIYYSQIVNDFQKGDIAEGYSVSREKKESFPLTVTSAQKNPTAFYLCASNRAGWYQPQHFGDGTRLSIL.

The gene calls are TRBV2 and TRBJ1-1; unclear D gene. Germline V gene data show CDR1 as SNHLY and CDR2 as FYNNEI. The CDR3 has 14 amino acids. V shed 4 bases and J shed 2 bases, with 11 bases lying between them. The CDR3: CASSALGFNTEAFF. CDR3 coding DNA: TGTGCCAGCAGTGCTCTAGGATTTAACACTGAAGCTTTCTTT.

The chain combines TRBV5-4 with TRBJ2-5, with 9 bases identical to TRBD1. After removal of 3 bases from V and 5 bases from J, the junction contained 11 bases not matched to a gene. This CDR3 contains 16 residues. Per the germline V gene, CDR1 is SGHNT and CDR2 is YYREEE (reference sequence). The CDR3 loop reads CASSSRTTGGRETQYF. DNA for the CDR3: TGTGCCAGCAGCTCCCGAACGACAGGGGGAAGGGAGACCCAGTACTTC. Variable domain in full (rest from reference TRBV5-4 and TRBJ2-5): ETGVTQSPTHLIKTRGQQVTLRCSSQSGHNTVSWYQQALGQGPQFIFQYYREEENGRGNFPPRFSGLQFPNYSSELNVNALELDDSALYLCASSSRTTGGRETQYFGPGTRLLVL.

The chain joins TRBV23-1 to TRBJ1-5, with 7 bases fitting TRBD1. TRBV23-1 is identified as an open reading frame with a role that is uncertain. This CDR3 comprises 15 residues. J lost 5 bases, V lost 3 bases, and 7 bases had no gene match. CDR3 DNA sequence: TGCGCCAGCAGTCACCTAGGACAGGCCGATCAGCCCCAGCATTTT. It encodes CASSHLGQADQPQHF.

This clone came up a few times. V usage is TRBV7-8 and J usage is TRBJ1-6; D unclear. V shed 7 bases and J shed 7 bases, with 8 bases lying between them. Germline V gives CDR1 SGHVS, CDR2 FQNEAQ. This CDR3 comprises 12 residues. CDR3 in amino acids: CASTHPNSPLHF. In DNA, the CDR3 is TGTGCCAGCACGCACCCGAATTCACCCCTCCACTTT.

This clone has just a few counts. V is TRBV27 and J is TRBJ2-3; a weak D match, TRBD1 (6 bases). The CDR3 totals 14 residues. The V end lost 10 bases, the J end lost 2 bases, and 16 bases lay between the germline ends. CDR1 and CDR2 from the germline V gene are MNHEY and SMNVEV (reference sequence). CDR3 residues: CAISTGYPTDTQYF. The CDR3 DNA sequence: TGTGCCATCTCGACAGGATACCCCACAGATACGCAGTATTTT.

As DNA, the CDR3 is TGTGCCAGCAGCTCACTACAGGGGAATAGCAATCAGCCCCAGCATTTT. Protein sequence: CASSSLQGNSNQPQHF. This chain connects TRBV11-2 to TRBJ1-5; TRBD1 agrees at 7 bases. The ends lost 4 bases at V and 0 bases at J; junction bases unmatched: 6. From germline, CDR1 is SGHAT and CDR2 FQNNGV. The CDR3 is 16 amino acids. The full variable domain, in which reference TRBV11-2 and TRBJ1-5 provide the parts outside the CDR3, is EAGVAQSPRYKIIEKRQSVAFWCNPISGHATLYWYQQILGQGPKLLIQFQNNGVVDDSQLPKDRFSAERLKGVDSTLKIQPAKLEDSAVYLCASSSLQGNSNQPQHFGDGTRLSIL.

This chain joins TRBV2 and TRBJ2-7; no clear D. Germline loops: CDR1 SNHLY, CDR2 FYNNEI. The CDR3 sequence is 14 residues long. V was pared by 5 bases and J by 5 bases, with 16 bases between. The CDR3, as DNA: TGTGCCAGCAGTCTTAGTTCCTGGGCGAACGAGCAGTACTTC. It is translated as CASSLSSWANEQYF.

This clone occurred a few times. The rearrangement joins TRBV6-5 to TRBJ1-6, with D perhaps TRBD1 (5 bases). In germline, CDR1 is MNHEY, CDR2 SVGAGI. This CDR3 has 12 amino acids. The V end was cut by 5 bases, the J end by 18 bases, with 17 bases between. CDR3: CASSEAEMGDHF. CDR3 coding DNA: TGTGCCAGCAGTGAAGCGGAGATGGGGGACCACTTT.

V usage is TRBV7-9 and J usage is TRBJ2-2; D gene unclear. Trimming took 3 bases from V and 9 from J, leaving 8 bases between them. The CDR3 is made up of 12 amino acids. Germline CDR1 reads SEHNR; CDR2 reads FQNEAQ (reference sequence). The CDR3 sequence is CASSFNGRELFF. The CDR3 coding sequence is TGTGCCAGCAGCTTCAACGGAAGGGAGCTGTTTTTT. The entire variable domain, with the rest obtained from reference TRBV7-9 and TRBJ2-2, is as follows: DTGVSQNPRHKITKRGQNVTFRCDPISEHNRLYWYRQTLGQGPEFLTYFQNEAQLEKSRLLSDRFSAERPKGSFSTLEIQRTEQGDSAMYLCASSFNGRELFFGEGSRLTVL.

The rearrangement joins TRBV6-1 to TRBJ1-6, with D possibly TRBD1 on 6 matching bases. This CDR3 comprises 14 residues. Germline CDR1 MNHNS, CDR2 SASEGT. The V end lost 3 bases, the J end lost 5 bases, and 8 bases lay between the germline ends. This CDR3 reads CASSEPGDNSPLHF. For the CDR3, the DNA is TGTGCCAGCAGTGAGCCAGGGGATAATTCACCCCTCCACTTT.

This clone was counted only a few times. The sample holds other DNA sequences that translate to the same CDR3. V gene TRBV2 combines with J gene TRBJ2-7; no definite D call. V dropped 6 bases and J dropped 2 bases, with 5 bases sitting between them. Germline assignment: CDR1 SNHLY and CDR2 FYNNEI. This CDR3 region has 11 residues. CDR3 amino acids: CASSITYEQYF. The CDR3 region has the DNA TGTGCCAGCAGCATAACCTACGAGCAGTACTTC.

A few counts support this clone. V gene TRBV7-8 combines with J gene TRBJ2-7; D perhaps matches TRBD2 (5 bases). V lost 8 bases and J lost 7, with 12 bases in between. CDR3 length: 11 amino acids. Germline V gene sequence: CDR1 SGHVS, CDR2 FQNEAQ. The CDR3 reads CASSGMQEQYF. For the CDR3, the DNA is TGTGCCAGCTCCGGGATGCAAGAGCAGTACTTC.

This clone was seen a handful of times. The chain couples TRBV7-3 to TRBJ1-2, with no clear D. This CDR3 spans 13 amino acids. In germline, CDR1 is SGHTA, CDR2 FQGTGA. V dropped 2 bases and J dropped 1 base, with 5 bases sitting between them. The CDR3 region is CASSLEVNYGYTF. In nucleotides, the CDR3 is TGTGCCAGCAGCTTAGAGGTTAACTATGGCTACACCTTC.